This entry features one T cell receptor (beta chain) sequence. Germline CDR1 reads SGDLS; CDR2 reads YYNGEE. This CDR3 spans 13 amino acids. V dropped 4 bases and J dropped 2 bases, with 7 bases sitting between them. The data were obtained in a study of control samples from healthy donors and cancer patients. The method was immunoSEQ multiplex PCR; TCRdb's version includes in-frame clones alone and lacks a portion of them. The sample lists tens of thousands of clones, about 89% occurring once. Specimen: PBMCs. The gene calls are TRBV9 and TRBJ2-1; unclear D gene. The sequence came from a woman aged 50 to 65 with head and neck cancer. The CDR3 loop is CASSRTAYNEQFF. The CDR3 bases are TGTGCCAGCAGCAGGACGGCCTACAATGAGCAGTTCTTC.